These T cell receptor beta chains were read from a single sample in a study of CD8 T cells in ankylosing spondylitis. TCRdb reprocessed the 5' RACE reads with MiXCR, giving one entry per CDR3 protein. Among under 250,000 distinct CDR3 sequences listed, less than 9.5% were seen once. The material sequenced was blood, either unsorted or a sorted T cell fraction (not recorded which). Receptor source: a female donor with ankylosing spondylitis or in good health (not recorded which). CDR3s include the opening cysteine and the closing phenylalanine or tryptophan. The D gene is left open where the match is weak. Where a row states a size, it is once, few, many or the class of an expanded clone; other rows omit it.

V	size	D	J	CDR3	DNA
TRBV12-3/TRBV12-4	many	TRBD2	TRBJ2-7	CASSFILAGAYEQYF	TGTGCCAGCAGTTTTATCCTAGCGGGCGCCTACGAGCAGTACTTC
TRBV2	many	TRBD1	TRBJ1-4	CASQDRGPTREKLFF	TGTGCCAGCCAGGACAGGGGCCCGACAAGGGAAAAACTGTTTTTT
TRBV28	many	-	TRBJ2-5	CASSSFQTQYF	TGTGCCAGCAGTTCCTTTCAGACCCAGTACTTC
TRBV20-1	many	TRBD2	TRBJ2-5	CSARGLVLQETQYF	TGCAGTGCTAGGGGACTAGTGCTACAAGAGACCCAGTACTTC
TRBV7-9	-	-	TRBJ2-1	CASSPSTSNEQFF	TGTGCCAGCAGCCCCTCGACCTCTAATGAGCAGTTCTTC
TRBV12-3/TRBV12-4	many	TRBD2	TRBJ2-7	CASSPTAGGLSYEQYF	TGTGCCAGCAGTCCGACGGCGGGAGGGCTCTCCTACGAGCAGTACTTC
TRBV5-1	many	TRBD2	TRBJ2-2	CASRERGMNTGELFF	TGCGCCAGCAGGGAGCGGGGGATGAACACCGGGGAGCTGTTTTTT
TRBV20-1	many	TRBD1	TRBJ2-5	CSARLDRVETQYF	TGCAGTGCTAGACTCGACAGGGTCGAGACCCAGTACTTC
TRBV5-1	many	TRBD2	TRBJ2-1	CASSRSAGRTRTYNEQFF	TGCGCCAGCAGCAGATCAGCGGGGAGAACCCGCACTTACAATGAGCAGTTCTTC
TRBV5-1	many	-	TRBJ2-1	CASSLDSVGSDEQFF	TGCGCCAGCAGCTTGGACAGCGTCGGCTCCGATGAGCAGTTCTTC